This entry is about one TCR beta chain. Its antigen is undetermined. In this CDR3 the conserved last residue, phenylalanine or tryptophan, is missing, so a read error is likely. The V and J ends lost 6 bases and 6 bases, in that order; junction bases with no gene match: 8. CDR1 and CDR2 from the germline V gene are MDHEN and SYDVKM. There are 15 residues in the CDR3. These data come from a study of cytomegalovirus exposure and HLA in healthy donors. Study-wide findings and caveats: Compared with the approximately 680-donor mean, an Asian-associated ancestry cluster reportedly had fewer N-insertions, according to a later analysis. Within an earlier analysis, most TCR beta V segments proved productive either about 90% or about 30% of the time. In a later analysis, about 17,000 TCR beta sequences were associated with HLA alleles at 0.05 false discovery rate.

The study ran its PCR with 60 Vbeta and 13 Jbeta primers. In the original analysis: In a later analysis, the count reached about 80 million unique TCR beta chains, with roughly 9.9 million shared. The repertoire was sequenced with immunoSEQ multiplex PCR; TCRdb's copy has only in-frame clones and lacks some. V, J and clone size are those of that table, while D and trimming were read from the DNA. The sample carries about 190,000 clones, roughly 80% recorded once. V is TRBV28 and J is TRBJ1-5; 10 positions match TRBD1. The TCR was taken from a man aged 35 to 55 in good health and CMV-seropositive. The sample consisted of PBMCs. The CDR3 nucleotides read TGTGCCAGCAGGAACCGGGACAGGGGACGTCAGCCCCAGCATTCT. The encoded protein is CASRNRDRGRQPQHS.